What follows are 20 T cell receptor beta chains derived from one specimen sequenced in a study of human T cells and chemical hapten exposure listed by TCRdb under 2021. The receptor library was made with RACE. The listed sequencing device is NextSeq 500. TCRdb redid the processing of the public reads, applying fastp at Q25 and MiXCR, and retained in-frame beta chains. Rows matching on CDR3 protein sequence are summarized as one entry with the most common DNA and genes. The sample profile shows approximately 97,000 distinct CDR3 sequences; 27% of them were found once. The top ten hold around a tenth of the sample. According to the study, the label for this sample's time point signals: patch test 3, about 24 weeks after DPC sensitization. The meaning of the sample's treatment or condition label: therapeutic diphenylcyclopropenone sensitization with weekly scalp DPC. Sequences were derived from whole blood, sampled in connection with sensitization to the hapten diphenylcyclopropenone (DPC). All receptors come from a man aged 35-49 years with alopecia areata. Some clones in this sample may be carry-over from other donors' samples.

This clonotype came up many times. The DNA for the CDR3 is TGTGCCAGCAGGATACTGACTCCGGATGAGCAGTTCTTC. Its protein product is CASRILTPDEQFF. V gene TRBV2 combines with J gene TRBJ2-1, with D unresolved. Trimming pared 6 bases from V and 8 bases from J, leaving 14 bases between. Germline V lookup: CDR1 SNHLY, CDR2 FYNNEI. The CDR3 runs to 13 residues.

This clonotype was seen a few times. The chain employs TRBV3-1 and TRBJ2-7; D call uncertain. V was pared by 1 base and J by 0 bases, with 7 bases between. Per germline, CDR1 LGHDT and CDR2 YNNKEL (reference sequence). The CDR3 extends over 14 amino acids. In DNA form, the CDR3 reads TGTGCCAGCAGCCAAGGTCACTCCTCCTACGAGCAGTACTTC. Amino acids: CASSQGHSSYEQYF.

This chain links TRBV3-1 with TRBJ2-7; D unresolved. V lost 4 bases and J lost 2, with 18 bases in between. This CDR3 contains 16 residues. Germline V gene data show CDR1 as LGHDT and CDR2 as YNNKEL (reference sequence). CDR3 protein: CASSPRGRRRTYEQYF. The CDR3 DNA reads as TGTGCCAGCAGCCCCCGAGGTCGGCGGAGAACCTACGAGCAGTACTTC.

The chain is built from TRBV7-9 and TRBJ1-2, with a possible D match to TRBD1 (6 bases). Trimming removed 1 base at V and 4 bases at J, with 10 bases between. The germline CDR1 and CDR2 sequences are SEHNR and FQNEAQ (reference sequence). The CDR3 has 14 residues. CDR3 coding DNA: TGTGCCAGCAGCTTAGAGCCGGACAGCTATGGCTACACCTTC. It is translated as CASSLEPDSYGYTF.

In its sample, this clonotype was seen a few times. J is TRBJ2-1 and V is TRBV2; D unresolved. The germline CDR1 and CDR2 sequences are SNHLY and FYNNEI. The CDR3 has 10 amino acids. Trimming stripped 8 bases from V and 8 bases from J, with 7 bases between. This CDR3 reads CASVRHEQFF. The CDR3 DNA sequence: TGTGCCAGCGTACGCCATGAGCAGTTCTTC.

The rearrangement links TRBV30 to TRBJ2-2; 7 nucleotides line up with TRBD1. CDR3 size: 14 residues. V gave up 3 bases and J gave up 4 bases; unmatched junction bases: 5. Germline loops: CDR1 GTSNPN, CDR2 SVGIG (reference sequence). The CDR3 is CAWRGDSGTGELFF. The CDR3 nucleotides are TGTGCCTGGAGGGGGGACAGTGGCACCGGGGAGCTGTTTTTT.

This clonotype was observed a single time. The V and J genes are TRBV12-3 or TRBV12-4 and TRBJ2-1; TRBD1 agrees at 8 bases. The CDR3 spans 15 residues. Trimming cost V 5 bases and J 6 bases; bases outside gene matches: 9. This chain's CDR3 is CASSPQGAVGNEQFF. DNA for the CDR3: TGTGCCAGCAGTCCCCAGGGGGCTGTGGGCAATGAGCAGTTCTTC.

This clonotype has just a few counts. The chain has TRBV5-1 and TRBJ1-4; D might be TRBD1 (5 bases). CDR1 is SGHRS and CDR2 is YFSETQ in the germline V gene. CDR3 length equals 17 residues. V was pared by 4 bases and J by 8 bases, with 24 bases between. Here the CDR3 DNA reads TGCGCCAGCAGCCCCGGTTTGGTCCCCGGGGGGGGAGAAAAACTGTTTTTT. It encodes CASSPGLVPGGGEKLFF.

CDR3 coding DNA: TGTGCCAGCAGTTACGTACAGGGGGAGGCGAACTATGGCTACACCTTC. This encodes CASSYVQGEANYGYTF. This chain connects TRBV6-2 or TRBV6-3 to TRBJ1-2, with 8 bases aligning to TRBD1. J lost 2 bases, V lost 2 bases, and 7 bases had no gene match. Germline V gene lookup returns CDR1 MNHEY and CDR2 SVGEGT. This CDR3 spans 16 amino acids.

V usage is TRBV12-3 or TRBV12-4 and J usage is TRBJ2-3, with a tentative D call TRBD2 (6 bases). The CDR3 loop spans 16 amino acids. Deletions cut 5 bases from V and 4 bases from J, with 19 bases between. The CDR3 spells CASSPPEGQGPDTQYF. The CDR3 DNA sequence: TGTGCCAGCAGTCCCCCGGAGGGCCAGGGCCCAGATACGCAGTATTTT.

The rearrangement links TRBV10-2 to TRBJ1-2; tentative D call: TRBD1 (6 bases). Germline CDR1 reads WSHSY; CDR2 reads SAAADI. This CDR3 is 15 amino acids long. V was trimmed by 1 base and J by 2 bases, leaving 11 bases between them. The CDR3: CASSEFEGGNYGYTF. DNA of the CDR3: TGCGCCAGCAGTGAGTTTGAAGGGGGGAACTATGGCTACACCTTC.

This clonotype was seen once. The gene calls are TRBV12-3 or TRBV12-4 and TRBJ1-6; 7 bases map to TRBD1. CDR3 size: 14 residues. V shed 3 bases and J 7 bases; nucleotides not matched to a gene: 3. The CDR3 DNA follows: TGTGCCAGCAGTTTTGGACAGGAGAATTCACCCCTCCACTTT. Translating it yields CASSFGQENSPLHF.

This clonotype was counted a few times. This sequence joins TRBV6-5 and TRBJ2-5; no clear D gene. Germline V gene data show CDR1 as MNHEY and CDR2 as SVGAGI. The V end was cut by 5 bases, the J end by 0 bases, with 13 bases between. The CDR3 has 15 amino acids. CDR3 nucleotide sequence: TGTGCCAGCAGTGCCCCTAACGAGTACCAAGAGACCCAGTACTTC. Its protein is CASSAPNEYQETQYF.

The CDR3 region has the DNA TGTGCCATCAGTGAACAGGGGGTCACAGATACGCAGTATTTT. This gives the protein CAISEQGVTDTQYF. This chain uses TRBV10-3 with TRBJ2-3; 8 bases are shared with TRBD1. J lost 2 bases, V lost 3 bases, and 1 base had no gene match. This CDR3 contains 14 residues. Germline V gene data show CDR1 as ENHRY and CDR2 as SYGVKD.

The chain joins TRBV7-2 to TRBJ2-7; 8 nucleotides match TRBD2. The CDR3 is 13 residues long. After removal of 6 bases from V and 4 bases from J, the junction contained 5 bases not matched to a gene. The germline V gene has CDR1 SGHTA and CDR2 FQGNSA. The CDR3 loop is CASSGASGYEQYF. CDR3 nucleotides: TGTGCCAGCAGTGGGGCTAGCGGGTACGAGCAGTACTTC. The full variable domain, in which reference TRBV7-2 and TRBJ2-7 provide the parts outside the CDR3, is GAGVSQSPSNKVTEKGKDVELRCDPISGHTALYWYRQSLGQGLEFLIYFQGNSAPDKSGLPSDRFSAERTGGSVSTLTIQRTQQEDSAVYLCASSGASGYEQYFGPGTRLTVT.

The chain carries TRBV4-3 and TRBJ2-1; 7 bases are shared with TRBD2. The CDR3 extends over 16 amino acids. Germline assignment: CDR1 LGHNA and CDR2 YSLEER. Trimming cost V 0 bases and J 5 bases; bases outside gene matches: 7. In nucleotides, the CDR3 is TGCGCCAGCAGCCAAGATCCGAGCGGGATCAACAATGAGCAGTTCTTC. Residues: CASSQDPSGINNEQFF.

This clonotype was seen ten or more times. The CDR3 here is CASSLRITGELFF. For the CDR3, the DNA is TGTGCCAGCAGTTTACGGATCACCGGGGAGCTGTTTTTT. The gene calls are TRBV27 and TRBJ2-2; D ambiguous. Trimming pared 2 bases from V and 4 bases from J, leaving 5 bases between. The CDR3 has 13 amino acids. Germline V lookup: CDR1 MNHEY, CDR2 SMNVEV (reference sequence).

This clonotype was counted a few times. This chain uses TRBV27 with TRBJ2-7, with a tentative D call TRBD1 (6 bases). This CDR3 region has 13 residues. The germline V gene has CDR1 MNHEY and CDR2 SMNVEV (reference sequence). Trimming shortened V by 7 bases and J by 1 base, and 11 bases separated the two germline ends. CDR3 sequence (DNA): TGTGCCAGCACCGGGACACCTTCCTACGAGCAGTACTTC. Protein product: CASTGTPSYEQYF.

This clonotype was counted only a few times. This rearrangement joins TRBV20-1 to TRBJ2-3; 11 bases line up with TRBD2. Trimming at V came to 4 bases and at J to 2 bases, leaving 8 bases not matched to a gene. This CDR3 has 16 residues. The germline V gene encodes CDR1 DFQATT and CDR2 SNEGSKA (reference sequence). The CDR3, as DNA: TGCAGTGCTACCAAGGCTAGCGGGAGGAACACAGATACGCAGTATTTT. Protein: CSATKASGRNTDTQYF.

This chain links TRBV7-3 with TRBJ2-1, with TRBD2 as a possible D gene (6 bases). Germline-derived CDR1 and CDR2 are SGHTA and FQGTGA. The CDR3 is made up of 15 amino acids. With 5 bases removed from V and 1 base from J, the gap between germline ends came to 12 bases. CDR3 sequence: CASSPRRGSYNEQFF. The DNA of the CDR3 is TGTGCCAGCAGCCCGCGGAGGGGTTCCTACAATGAGCAGTTCTTC.